This TCR beta chain was found in a study of blood T cell repertoires in COVID-19. About the research overall: The study drew acute and convalescent COVID-19 samples from the United States, Italy and Spain.

This CDR3 contains 14 residues. V was shortened by 4 bases and J by 7 bases, with 15 bases between the two germline ends. Germline CDR1 SGHDT, CDR2 YYEEEE. How the authors handled the data: Counts of nucleated cells, estimated from reference gene primer amplification, were obtained. Profiling relied on immunoSEQ multiplex PCR, and the TCRdb table lists in-frame clones only, not all of them. The D gene and trimming were derived from the DNA, and the V and J assignments and clone size from that table. The sample lists 35,000 to 50,000 clones; roughly nine tenths were seen once. The rearrangement links TRBV5-6 to TRBJ2-4, with D perhaps matching TRBD2 (6 bases). This clonotype originated in a man aged 50 to 59 with active COVID-19. The sample was peripheral blood. The CDR3 region has the DNA TGTGCCAGCAGCCCAGCGGGTCTCTCGAACATTCAGTACTTC. Amino acids: CASSPAGLSNIQYF.